One and the same sample provided the 3 T cell receptor beta chains below, sequenced in a study of blood T cell repertoires in COVID-19 (dated by TCRdb to 2019 to 2021). Library creation used the immunoSEQ multiplex PCR assay. TCRdb holds this immuneACCESS table with in-frame rearrangements only. Some clones are missing; in checked studies, unresolved V genes explain under half, and the rest has no known cause. Here the sample has around 150,000 clones; 87% occur a single time. 3.5% to 4.5% of the sample goes to the ten largest clones. What was sequenced was peripheral blood. These receptors all come from a woman in her forties with acute or convalescent COVID-19.

The V and J genes are TRBV3-1 (or the pseudogene TRBV3-2) and TRBJ1-1, with 8 bases identical to TRBD1. Germline V gene data show CDR1 as LGHDT and CDR2 as YNNKEL (reference sequence). With V trimmed by 1 base and J by 4 bases, 8 bases remained unmatched. This CDR3 has 16 residues. This CDR3 is CASSQVGTGRGTEAFF. CDR3 coding DNA: TGTGCCAGCAGCCAAGTGGGGACAGGTCGGGGCACTGAAGCTTTCTTT.

This clone was seen a single time. This sequence joins TRBV6-1 and TRBJ1-4; D gene ambiguous. Germline CDR1 is MNHNS and CDR2 is SASEGT. The CDR3 is made up of 15 amino acids. Trimming cost V 2 bases and J 7 bases, with 14 bases left between them. CDR3 in DNA: TGTGCCAGCAGTGAATTAGGGTTGGGAGGTGAAAAACTGTTTTTT. Translating gives CASSELGLGGEKLFF.

V usage is TRBV7-8 and J usage is TRBJ1-2; a weak D match, TRBD1 (5 bases). V shed 5 bases and J shed 1 base, with 23 bases lying between them. The germline V gene encodes CDR1 SGHVS and CDR2 FQNEAQ. The CDR3 is 18 residues long. CDR3 sequence reads: CASSRGLGALSNNYGYTF. The CDR3 DNA follows: TGTGCCAGCAGCCGGGGCCTAGGGGCCCTAAGCAATAACTATGGCTACACCTTC.